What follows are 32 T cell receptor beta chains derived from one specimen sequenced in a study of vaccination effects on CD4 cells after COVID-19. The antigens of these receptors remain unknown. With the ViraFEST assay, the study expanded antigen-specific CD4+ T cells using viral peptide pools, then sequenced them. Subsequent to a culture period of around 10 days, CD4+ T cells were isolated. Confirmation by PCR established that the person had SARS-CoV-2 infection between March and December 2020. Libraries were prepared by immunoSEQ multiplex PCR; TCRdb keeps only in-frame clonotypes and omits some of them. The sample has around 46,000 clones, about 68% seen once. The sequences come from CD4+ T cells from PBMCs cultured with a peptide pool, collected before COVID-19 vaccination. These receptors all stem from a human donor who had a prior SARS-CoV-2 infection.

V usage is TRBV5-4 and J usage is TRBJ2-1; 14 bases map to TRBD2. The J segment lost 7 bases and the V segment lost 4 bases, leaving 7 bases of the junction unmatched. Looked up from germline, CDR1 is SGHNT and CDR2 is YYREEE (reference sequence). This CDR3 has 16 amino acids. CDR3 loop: CASSIGGLAGGNEQFF. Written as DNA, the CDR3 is TGTGCCAGCAGCATCGGCGGACTAGCGGGGGGAAATGAGCAGTTCTTC.

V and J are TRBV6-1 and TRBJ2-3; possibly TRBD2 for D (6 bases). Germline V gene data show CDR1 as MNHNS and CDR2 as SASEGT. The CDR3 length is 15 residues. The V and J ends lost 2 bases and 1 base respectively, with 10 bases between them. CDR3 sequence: CASSETLARTDTQYF. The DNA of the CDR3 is TGTGCCAGCAGTGAAACGCTAGCGCGCACAGATACGCAGTATTTT.

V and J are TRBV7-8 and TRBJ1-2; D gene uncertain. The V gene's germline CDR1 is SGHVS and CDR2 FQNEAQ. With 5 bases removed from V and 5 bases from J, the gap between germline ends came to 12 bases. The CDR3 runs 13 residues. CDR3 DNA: TGTGCCAGCAGCCCGGCCGGGCATTATGGCTACACCTTC. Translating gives CASSPAGHYGYTF.

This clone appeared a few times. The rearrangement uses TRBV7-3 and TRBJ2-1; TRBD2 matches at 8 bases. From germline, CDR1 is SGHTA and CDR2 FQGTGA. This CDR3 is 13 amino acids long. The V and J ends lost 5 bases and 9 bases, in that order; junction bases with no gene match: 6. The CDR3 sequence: CASSPRTSLEQFF. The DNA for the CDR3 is TGTGCCAGCAGCCCCAGGACTAGCCTTGAGCAGTTCTTC.

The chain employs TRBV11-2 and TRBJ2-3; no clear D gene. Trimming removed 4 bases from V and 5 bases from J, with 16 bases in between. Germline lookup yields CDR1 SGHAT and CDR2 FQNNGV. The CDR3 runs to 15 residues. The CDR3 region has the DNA TGTGCCAGCAGCTCAGTTTGGGGTGGCGGAGATACGCAGTATTTT. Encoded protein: CASSSVWGGGDTQYF.

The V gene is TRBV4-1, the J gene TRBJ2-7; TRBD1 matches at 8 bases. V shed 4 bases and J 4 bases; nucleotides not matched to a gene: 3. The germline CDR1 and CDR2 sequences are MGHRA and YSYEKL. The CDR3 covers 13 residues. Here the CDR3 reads CASSRGTGYEQYF. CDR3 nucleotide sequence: TGCGCCAGCAGCCGCGGGACAGGTTACGAGCAGTACTTC.

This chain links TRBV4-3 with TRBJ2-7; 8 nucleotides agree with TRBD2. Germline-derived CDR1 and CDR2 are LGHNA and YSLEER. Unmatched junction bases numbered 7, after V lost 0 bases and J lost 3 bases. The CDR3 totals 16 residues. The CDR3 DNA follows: TGCGCCAGCAGCCAAGAACGAGCGGGAGAGGTCTACGAGCAGTACTTC. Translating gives CASSQERAGEVYEQYF.

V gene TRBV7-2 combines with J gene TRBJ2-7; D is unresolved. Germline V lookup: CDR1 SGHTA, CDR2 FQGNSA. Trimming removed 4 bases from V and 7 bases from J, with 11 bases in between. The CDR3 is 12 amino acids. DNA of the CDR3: TGTGCCAGCAGCTATCGAGCGCGGGAGCAGTACTTC. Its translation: CASSYRAREQYF.

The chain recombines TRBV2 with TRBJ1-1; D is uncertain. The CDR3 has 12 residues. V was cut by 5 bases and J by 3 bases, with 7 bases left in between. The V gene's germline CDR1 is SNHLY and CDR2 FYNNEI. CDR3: CASSFDYTEAFF. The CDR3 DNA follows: TGTGCCAGCAGTTTCGATTACACTGAAGCTTTCTTT.

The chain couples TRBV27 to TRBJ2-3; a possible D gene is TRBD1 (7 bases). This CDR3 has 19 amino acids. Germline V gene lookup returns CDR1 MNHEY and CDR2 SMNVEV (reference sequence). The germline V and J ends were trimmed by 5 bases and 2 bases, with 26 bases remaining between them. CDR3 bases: TGTGCCAGCAGTCGCAGGGGGAACGCGGGAAACACCACCACAGATACGCAGTATTTT. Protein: CASSRRGNAGNTTTDTQYF.

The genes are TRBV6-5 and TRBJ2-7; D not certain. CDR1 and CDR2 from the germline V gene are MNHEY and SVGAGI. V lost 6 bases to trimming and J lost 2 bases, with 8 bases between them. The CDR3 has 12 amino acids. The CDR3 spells CASSKGTYEQYF. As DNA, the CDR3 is TGTGCCAGCAGCAAGGGAACCTACGAGCAGTACTTC.

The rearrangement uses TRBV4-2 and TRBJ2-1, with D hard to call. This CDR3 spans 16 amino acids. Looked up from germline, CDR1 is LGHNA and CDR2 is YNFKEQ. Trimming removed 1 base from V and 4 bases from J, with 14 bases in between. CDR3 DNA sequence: TGTGCCAGCAGCCAAGTAGGCGGAAACCTTTACAATGAGCAGTTCTTC. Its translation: CASSQVGGNLYNEQFF.

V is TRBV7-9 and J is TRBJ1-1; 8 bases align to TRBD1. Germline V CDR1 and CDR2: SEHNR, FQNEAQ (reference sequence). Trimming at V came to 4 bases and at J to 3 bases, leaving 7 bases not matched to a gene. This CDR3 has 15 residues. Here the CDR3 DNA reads TGTGCCAGCAGCTCCTGGACAGGGAGGTACACTGAAGCTTTCTTT. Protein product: CASSSWTGRYTEAFF. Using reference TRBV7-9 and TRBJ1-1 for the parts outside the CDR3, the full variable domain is DTGVSQNPRHKITKRGQNVTFRCDPISEHNRLYWYRQTLGQGPEFLTYFQNEAQLEKSRLLSDRFSAERPKGSFSTLEIQRTEQGDSAMYLCASSSWTGRYTEAFFGQGTRLTVV.

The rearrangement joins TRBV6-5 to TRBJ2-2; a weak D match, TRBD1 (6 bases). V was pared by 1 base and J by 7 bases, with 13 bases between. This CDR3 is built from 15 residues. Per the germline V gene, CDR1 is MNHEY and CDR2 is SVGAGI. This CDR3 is CASSYWAGAGGELFF. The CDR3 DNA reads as TGTGCCAGCAGTTACTGGGCAGGGGCTGGCGGGGAGCTGTTTTTT.

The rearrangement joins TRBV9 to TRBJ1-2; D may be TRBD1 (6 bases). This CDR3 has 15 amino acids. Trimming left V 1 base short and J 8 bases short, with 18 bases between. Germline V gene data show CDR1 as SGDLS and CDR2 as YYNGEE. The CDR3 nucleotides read TGTGCCAGCAGCGTATTGGGGGCTGGAGACACCGGCTACACCTTC. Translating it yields CASSVLGAGDTGYTF.

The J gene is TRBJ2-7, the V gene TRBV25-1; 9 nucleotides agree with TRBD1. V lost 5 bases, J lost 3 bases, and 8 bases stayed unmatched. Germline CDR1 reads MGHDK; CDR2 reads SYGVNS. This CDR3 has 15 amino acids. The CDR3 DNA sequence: TGTGCCAGCAGTCCCGCCGGACAGGGGATCTACGAGCAGTACTTC. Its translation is CASSPAGQGIYEQYF.

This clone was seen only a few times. Here the CDR3 reads CASYAGPNTEAFF. The DNA for the CDR3 is TGTGCCAGCTATGCAGGGCCGAACACTGAAGCTTTCTTT. This chain uses TRBV18 with TRBJ1-1; tentatively, D is TRBD1 (5 bases). V lost 7 bases to trimming and J lost 1 base, with 10 bases between them. The CDR3 covers 13 residues. Germline loops: CDR1 KGHSH, CDR2 LQKENI. Using reference TRBV18 and TRBJ1-1 for the parts outside the CDR3, the full variable domain is NAGVMQNPRHLVRRRGQEARLRCSPMKGHSHVYWYRQLPEEGLKFMVYLQKENIIDESGMPKERFSAEFPKEGPSILRIQQVVRGDSAAYFCASYAGPNTEAFFGQGTRLTVV.

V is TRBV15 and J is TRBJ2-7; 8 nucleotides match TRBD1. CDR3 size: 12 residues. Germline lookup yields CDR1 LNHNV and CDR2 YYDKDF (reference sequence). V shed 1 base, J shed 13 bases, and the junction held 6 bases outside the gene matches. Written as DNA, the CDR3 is TGTGCCACCAGCAGAGGTGGACAGGGAACATACTTC. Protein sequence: CATSRGGQGTYF.

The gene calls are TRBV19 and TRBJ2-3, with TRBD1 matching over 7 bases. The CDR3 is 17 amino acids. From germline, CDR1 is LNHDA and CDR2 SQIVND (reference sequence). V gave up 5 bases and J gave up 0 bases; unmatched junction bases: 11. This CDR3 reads CASSAHPGQTSTDTQYF. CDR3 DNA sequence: TGTGCCAGTAGTGCCCACCCGGGACAGACCAGCACAGATACGCAGTATTTT.

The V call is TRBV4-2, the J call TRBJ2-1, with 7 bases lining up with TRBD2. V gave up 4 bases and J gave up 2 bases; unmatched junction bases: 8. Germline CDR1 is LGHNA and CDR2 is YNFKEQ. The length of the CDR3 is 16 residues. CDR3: CASSLSGAGTYNEQFF. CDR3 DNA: TGTGCCAGCAGCCTAAGCGGGGCCGGAACCTACAATGAGCAGTTCTTC.

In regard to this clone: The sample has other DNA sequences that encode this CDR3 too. CDR3 nucleotide sequence: TGCGCCAGCAGCTTAGAGGGAGGGGATGCTGAAGCTTTCTTT. Encoded protein: CASSLEGGDAEAFF. The chain joins TRBV5-1 to TRBJ1-1, with D possibly being TRBD1 (5 bases). This CDR3 is 14 amino acids long. Germline assignment: CDR1 SGHRS and CDR2 YFSETQ. Trimming cost V 2 bases and J 6 bases, with 14 bases left between them.

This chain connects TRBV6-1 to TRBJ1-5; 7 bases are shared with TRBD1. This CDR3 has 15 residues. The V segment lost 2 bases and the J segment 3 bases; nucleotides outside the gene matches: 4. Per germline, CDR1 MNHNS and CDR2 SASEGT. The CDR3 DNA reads TGTGCCAGCAGTGAATGGCAGGGGGACAATCAGCCCCAGCATTTT. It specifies CASSEWQGDNQPQHF.

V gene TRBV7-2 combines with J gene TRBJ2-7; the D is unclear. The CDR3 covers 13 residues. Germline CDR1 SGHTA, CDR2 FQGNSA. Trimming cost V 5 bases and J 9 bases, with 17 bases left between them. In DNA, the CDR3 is TGTGCCAGCAGCCAATTGGAAGGGATAGGGCAGTACTTC. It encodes CASSQLEGIGQYF.

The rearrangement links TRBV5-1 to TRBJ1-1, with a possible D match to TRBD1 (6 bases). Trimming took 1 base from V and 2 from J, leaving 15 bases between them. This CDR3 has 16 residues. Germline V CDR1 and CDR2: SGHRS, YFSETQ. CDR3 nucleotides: TGCGCCAGCAGCTTGTACCCGGGACAATTAAACACTGAAGCTTTCTTT. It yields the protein CASSLYPGQLNTEAFF.

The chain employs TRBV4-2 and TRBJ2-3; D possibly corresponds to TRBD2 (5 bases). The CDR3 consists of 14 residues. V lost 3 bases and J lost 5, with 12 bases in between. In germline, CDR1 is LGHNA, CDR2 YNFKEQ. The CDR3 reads CASSQGAEQDTQYF. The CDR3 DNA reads TGTGCCAGCAGCCAGGGAGCGGAGCAAGATACGCAGTATTTT.

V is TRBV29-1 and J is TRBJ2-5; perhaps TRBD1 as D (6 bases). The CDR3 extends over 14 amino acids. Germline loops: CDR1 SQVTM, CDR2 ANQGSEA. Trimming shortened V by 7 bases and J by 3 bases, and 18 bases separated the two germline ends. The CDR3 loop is CSADRLQGKETQYF. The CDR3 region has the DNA TGCAGCGCTGACCGGCTACAGGGAAAAGAGACCCAGTACTTC. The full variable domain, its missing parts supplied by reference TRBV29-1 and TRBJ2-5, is SAVISQKPSRDICQRGTSLTIQCQVDSQVTMMFWYRQQPGQSLTLIATANQGSEATYESGFVIDKFPISRPNLTFSTLTVSNMSPEDSSIYLCSADRLQGKETQYFGPGTRLLVL.

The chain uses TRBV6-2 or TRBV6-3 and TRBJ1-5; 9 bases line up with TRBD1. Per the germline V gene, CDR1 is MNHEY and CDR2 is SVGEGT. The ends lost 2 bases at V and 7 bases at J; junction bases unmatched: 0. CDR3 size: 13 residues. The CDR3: CASSYGQGQPQHF. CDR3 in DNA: TGTGCCAGCAGTTACGGACAGGGGCAGCCCCAGCATTTT.

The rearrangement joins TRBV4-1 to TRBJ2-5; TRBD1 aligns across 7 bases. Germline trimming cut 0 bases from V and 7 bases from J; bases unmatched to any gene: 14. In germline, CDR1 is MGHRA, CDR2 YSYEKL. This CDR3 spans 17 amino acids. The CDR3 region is CASSQDIRGRPQGTQYF. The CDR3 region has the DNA TGCGCCAGCAGCCAAGATATAAGGGGGCGTCCCCAGGGGACCCAGTACTTC.

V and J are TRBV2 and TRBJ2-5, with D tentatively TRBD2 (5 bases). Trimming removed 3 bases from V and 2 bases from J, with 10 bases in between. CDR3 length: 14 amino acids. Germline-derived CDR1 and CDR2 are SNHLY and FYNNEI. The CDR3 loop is CASSEEASQETQYF. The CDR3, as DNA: TGTGCCAGCAGTGAGGAGGCCTCGCAAGAGACCCAGTACTTC.

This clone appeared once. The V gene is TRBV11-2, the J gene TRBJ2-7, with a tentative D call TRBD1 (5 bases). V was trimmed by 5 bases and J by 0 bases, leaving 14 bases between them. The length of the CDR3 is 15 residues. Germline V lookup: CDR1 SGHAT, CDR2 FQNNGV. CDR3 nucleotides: TGTGCCAGCAGCCTAAGACATACAGGCTCCTACGAGCAGTACTTC. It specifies CASSLRHTGSYEQYF. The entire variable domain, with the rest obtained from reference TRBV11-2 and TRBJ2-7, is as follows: EAGVAQSPRYKIIEKRQSVAFWCNPISGHATLYWYQQILGQGPKLLIQFQNNGVVDDSQLPKDRFSAERLKGVDSTLKIQPAKLEDSAVYLCASSLRHTGSYEQYFGPGTRLTVT.

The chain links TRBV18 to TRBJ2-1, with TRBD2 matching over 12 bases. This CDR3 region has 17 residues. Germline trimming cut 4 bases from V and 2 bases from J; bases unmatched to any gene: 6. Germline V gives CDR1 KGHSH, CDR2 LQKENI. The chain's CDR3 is CASSRSASGRAYNEQFF. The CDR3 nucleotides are TGTGCCAGCTCACGATCGGCTAGCGGGAGGGCCTACAATGAGCAGTTCTTC.

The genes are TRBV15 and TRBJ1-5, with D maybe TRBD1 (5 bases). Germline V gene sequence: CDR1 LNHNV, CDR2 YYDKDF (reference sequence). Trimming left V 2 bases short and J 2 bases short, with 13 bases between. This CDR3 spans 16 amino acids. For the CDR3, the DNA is TGTGCCACCAGCAGAACAACGGGACTGGGCAATCAGCCCCAGCATTTT. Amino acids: CATSRTTGLGNQPQHF.